This T cell receptor (beta chain) was sequenced during a study of long-term antiretroviral therapy in people with HIV. Study-level results: Repertoires with HIV possessed tighter CDR3 length spans than those of controls.

Germline lookup yields CDR1 SGHNT and CDR2 YYREEE (reference sequence). CDR3 length: 15 amino acids. Unmatched junction bases numbered 4, after V lost 4 bases and J lost 6 bases. On this clone: Its antigen remains unidentified.

An immunoSEQ assay, version v3.0, was performed at survey level. Libraries were prepared by immunoSEQ multiplex PCR; TCRdb keeps only in-frame clonotypes and omits some of them. The sample shows 20,000 to 25,000 clones, 81% of them seen only once. Per individual, the PBMC samples numbered at least one pre-ART and at least two post-ART. This sample comprised unsorted PBMCs, obtained 1.5 years after starting antiretroviral therapy. This sequence originates from a man aged 25-45 years with HIV. This rearrangement joins TRBV5-4 to TRBJ2-1; 13 nucleotides align to TRBD2. CDR3 in amino acids: CASSGGLAGTNEQFF. The DNA for the CDR3 is TGTGCCAGCAGCGGGGGACTAGCGGGGACCAATGAGCAGTTCTTC.